This T cell receptor (beta chain) was identified in a study of blood T cell repertoires in COVID-19. The protocol was immunoSEQ multiplex PCR, while the TCRdb copy is restricted to in-frame clones and leaves out a portion. The data contain around 120,000 clones, approximately 85% of them seen just once; the ten biggest clones take up roughly a tenth. The CDR3 is made up of 15 amino acids. Germline assignment: CDR1 MNHEY and CDR2 SVGAGI. The V gene lost 6 bases and the J gene lost 6 bases, with 18 bases spanning the gap. Sequenced: peripheral blood. The chain uses TRBV6-5 and TRBJ2-1; tentatively, D is TRBD2 (6 bases). The receptor was isolated from a man older than 75 with acute or convalescent COVID-19. The CDR3 DNA is TGTGCCAGCAGGAGGGACTTTGTGGGCCCCAATGAGCAGTTCTTC. It encodes CASRRDFVGPNEQFF.